This paragraph reports one T cell receptor (beta chain). No antigen is known for it. This specimen comes from a study of Ad26.COV2.S vaccination and SARS-CoV-2 variants. Broader study findings: The TCR-based breadth and depth measures might underestimate overall T cell responses.

CDR3 length: 15 amino acids. The ends lost 0 bases at V and 4 bases at J; junction bases unmatched: 4. The V gene's germline CDR1 is SGHDT and CDR2 YYEEEE. The table came from immunoSEQ multiplex PCR; TCRdb's copy has only in-frame clones and leaves some out. The sample has nearly 400,000 clones; over 75% are singletons. Noted treatment: 15 to 20 received Ad26.COV2.S at low or high dose, single or two shots; about 5 received placebo; per-sample allocation not given. The samples date from day 63 after the first vaccine or placebo injection. This chain links TRBV5-6 with TRBJ2-7, with TRBD2 identical over 10 bases. The TCR comes from a person aged 18-65 years who received the Ad26.COV2.S COVID-19 vaccine or a placebo. The specimen comprised peripheral blood, sampled in a trial of Ad26.COV2.S vaccine versus placebo. The CDR3 loop is CASSLDPSGSYEQYF. The CDR3 nucleotides read TGTGCCAGCAGCTTGGATCCTAGCGGGAGTTACGAGCAGTACTTC.